This T cell receptor beta chain was captured in a study of T cells in Graves' hyperthyroidism and ophthalmopathy. Study-level points and caveats: Most thyroid clonotypes with frequency above 0.001 were detected in blood.

This clonotype came up a few times. The antigen is undetermined. Amplification targeted TCR beta CDR3 regions from RNA transcripts. The HTBI primer set served for first-round RT-PCR of the TCR CDR3. A single record per CDR3 protein comes from TCRdb applying MiXCR to the multiplex PCR reads. The sample carries 250,000 or so distinct CDR3 sequences, 12% to 15% recorded once. Germline CDR1 LNHDA, CDR2 SQIVND (reference sequence). The CDR3 consists of 15 residues. V dropped 1 base and J dropped 0 bases, with 8 bases sitting between them. This TCR came from a woman in her forties or fifties with Graves' hyperthyroidism that later progressed to Graves' ophthalmopathy. The chain links TRBV19 to TRBJ2-3; perhaps TRBD2 as D (6 bases). Sequencing was performed on blood. The CDR3 reads CASSIAGASTDTQYF. CDR3 DNA: TGTGCCAGTAGTATAGCGGGAGCCAGCACAGATACGCAGTATTTT.